These 24 T cell receptor beta chains share one sample of origin, sequenced in a study of technical replicates of blood from a handful of donors. This table comes from immunoSEQ multiplex PCR, and its TCRdb copy is limited to in-frame clones, with some not included. The sample shows tens of thousands of clones, roughly 96% of them seen only once. What was sequenced was T cells isolated from PBMCs. The receptors derive from a human donor in good health.

The chain combines TRBV15 with TRBJ1-2, with TRBD1 matching 7 bases. V was pared by 0 bases and J by 0 bases, with 7 bases of the junction left unmatched. The germline gives CDR1 LNHNV, CDR2 YYDKDF (reference sequence). The CDR3 has 17 residues. CDR3 protein: CATSRDQGVGTNYGYTF. The CDR3 DNA sequence: TGTGCCACCAGCAGAGATCAGGGGGTGGGGACTAACTATGGCTACACCTTC.

The chain joins TRBV6-1 to TRBJ2-6, with TRBD1 as a possible D gene (5 bases). V shed 1 base and J shed 0 bases, with 10 bases lying between them. Germline loops: CDR1 MNHNS, CDR2 SASEGT. The length of the CDR3 is 17 residues. The CDR3 protein is CASSEDGAGSGANVLTF. DNA of the CDR3: TGTGCCAGCAGTGAAGATGGGGCCGGCTCTGGGGCCAACGTCCTGACTTTC.

The V gene is TRBV18, the J gene TRBJ2-2; the D gene is possibly TRBD1 (7 bases). Trimming cost V 3 bases and J 4 bases, with 15 bases left between them. CDR1 and CDR2 (germline): KGHSH, LQKENI. The CDR3 consists of 16 residues. In DNA form, the CDR3 reads TGTGCCAGCTCACCCTCTTCAGGGGGGAGCACCGGGGAGCTGTTTTTT. Translation gives CASSPSSGGSTGELFF.

The chain carries TRBV18 and TRBJ2-7, with D perhaps TRBD1 (5 bases). With 3 bases removed from V and 7 bases from J, the gap between germline ends came to 25 bases. This CDR3 has 17 residues. The germline gives CDR1 KGHSH, CDR2 LQKENI. CDR3 sequence: CASSPCQGKSPFCEQYF. In nucleotides, the CDR3 is TGTGCCAGCTCACCTTGTCAGGGTAAATCCCCTTTTTGTGAGCAGTACTTC.

This sequence joins TRBV4-1 and TRBJ1-4; the D is unclear. This CDR3 spans 16 amino acids. The V and J ends lost 1 base and 0 bases respectively, with 9 bases between them. Germline assignment: CDR1 MGHRA and CDR2 YSYEKL. CDR3 sequence: CASSQVPRATNEKLFF. The CDR3 region has the DNA TGCGCCAGCAGCCAAGTTCCGCGAGCAACTAATGAAAAACTGTTTTTT.

V usage is TRBV6-1 and J usage is TRBJ1-5; D uncertain. Trimming shortened V by 3 bases and J by 6 bases, and 6 bases separated the two germline ends. CDR3 length: 12 amino acids. Per germline, CDR1 MNHNS and CDR2 SASEGT. CDR3 DNA sequence: TGTGCCAGCAGTGACCCGCGTCAGCCCCAGCATTTT. Its translation: CASSDPRQPQHF.

J is TRBJ1-2 and V is TRBV28; 12 positions agree with TRBD1. This CDR3 has 15 residues. Germline CDR1 MDHEN, CDR2 SYDVKM. V trimming: 6 bases; J trimming: 8 bases; junction bases outside the gene matches: 10. CDR3: CASSSGGQGAGGYTF. CDR3 coding DNA: TGTGCCAGCAGCTCGGGGGGACAGGGGGCTGGAGGCTACACCTTC.

This clone occurred once. This chain joins TRBV30 and TRBJ2-3; D ambiguous. In germline, CDR1 is GTSNPN, CDR2 SVGIG (reference sequence). V was pared by 4 bases and J by 6 bases, with 14 bases between. The CDR3 runs 13 residues. The DNA of the CDR3 is TGTGCCTGGATGGAGAAAACTTGGGATACGCAGTATTTT. As protein: CAWMEKTWDTQYF. The entire variable domain, with the rest obtained from reference TRBV30 and TRBJ2-3, is as follows: SQTIHQWPATLVQPVGSPLSLECTVEGTSNPNLYWYRQAAGRGLQLLFYSVGIGQISSEVPQNLSASRPQDRQFILSSKKLLLSDSGFYLCAWMEKTWDTQYFGPGTRLTVL.

The rearrangement uses TRBV7-9 and TRBJ2-5; 10 positions match TRBD1. Per the germline V gene, CDR1 is SEHNR and CDR2 is FQNEAQ (reference sequence). J was trimmed by 4 bases and V by 5 bases; bases with no gene match: 7. The CDR3 is 15 amino acids. The CDR3 sequence: CASSRQGAVGETQYF. The DNA of the CDR3 is TGTGCCAGCAGCCGACAGGGGGCCGTTGGAGAGACCCAGTACTTC. Complete variable domain (other parts from reference TRBV7-9 and TRBJ2-5): DTGVSQNPRHKITKRGQNVTFRCDPISEHNRLYWYRQTLGQGPEFLTYFQNEAQLEKSRLLSDRFSAERPKGSFSTLEIQRTEQGDSAMYLCASSRQGAVGETQYFGPGTRLLVL.

The chain joins TRBV11-1 to TRBJ2-1; tentatively, D is TRBD1 (6 bases). V was cut by 5 bases and J by 10 bases, with 18 bases left in between. The CDR3 is 14 residues long. Per germline, CDR1 SGHAT and CDR2 FQDESV (reference sequence). The CDR3 loop is CASSGPGNTGEQFF. As DNA, the CDR3 is TGTGCCAGCAGCGGTCCCGGAAATACAGGGGAGCAGTTCTTC. Filled out from reference TRBV11-1 and TRBJ2-1, the complete variable domain reads EAEVAQSPRYKITEKSQAVAFWCDPISGHATLYWYRQILGQGPELLVQFQDESVVDDSQLPKDRFSAERLKGVDSTLKIQPAELGDSAMYLCASSGPGNTGEQFFGPGTRLTVL.

V gene TRBV7-9 combines with J gene TRBJ1-2; a possible D gene is TRBD1 (5 bases). Trimming shortened V by 4 bases and J by 4 bases, and 19 bases separated the two germline ends. CDR3 size: 16 residues. Germline CDR1 and CDR2: SEHNR and FQNEAQ (reference sequence). Here the CDR3 DNA reads TGTGCCAGCAGCTCTAGGGGAGCGGGAGCTGGCTATGGCTACACCTTC. Translating gives CASSSRGAGAGYGYTF.

This chain uses TRBV28 with TRBJ2-1, with D possibly being TRBD2 (5 bases). Trimming removed 6 bases from V and 0 bases from J, with 12 bases in between. The CDR3 runs to 15 residues. Germline V gene sequence: CDR1 MDHEN, CDR2 SYDVKM. The CDR3 DNA sequence: TGTGCCAGCAGCCGGGGTCCCGGCTCCTACAATGAGCAGTTCTTC. It is translated as CASSRGPGSYNEQFF.

This clone appeared a single time. This rearrangement joins TRBV27 to TRBJ1-2, with no clear D. Trimming pared 0 bases from V and 1 base from J, leaving 3 bases between. The CDR3 is made up of 13 amino acids. CDR1 is MNHEY, CDR2 SMNVEV, per germline (reference sequence). Written as DNA, the CDR3 is TGTGCCAGCAGTTTATCCCTTAACTATGGCTACACCTTC. Protein: CASSLSLNYGYTF.

This chain links TRBV6-1 with TRBJ2-1; tentative D call: TRBD2 (6 bases). CDR3 length: 14 residues. The germline V gene has CDR1 MNHNS and CDR2 SASEGT. Trimming took off 2 bases at V and 10 bases at J, with 15 bases between the two ends. CDR3 region: CASSEFGGGREQFF. The CDR3 nucleotides read TGTGCCAGCAGTGAATTTGGAGGAGGGAGGGAGCAGTTCTTC.

The chain has TRBV5-1 and TRBJ2-5; D may be TRBD2 (6 bases). The CDR3 totals 14 residues. The germline V gene encodes CDR1 SGHRS and CDR2 YFSETQ. V lost 0 bases and J lost 2, with 8 bases in between. The CDR3 DNA follows: TGCGCCAGCAGCTTGGCCGGGACTCAAGAGACCCAGTACTTC. It yields the protein CASSLAGTQETQYF.

The CDR3 region is CASSVGPQTGMGTEAFF. The CDR3 nucleotides read TGTGCCAGCAGCGTAGGGCCCCAGACAGGGATGGGCACTGAAGCTTTCTTT. The genes are TRBV9 and TRBJ1-1; 7 bases align to TRBD1. This CDR3 spans 17 amino acids. CDR1 is SGDLS, CDR2 YYNGEE, per germline. The ends lost 0 bases at V and 4 bases at J; junction bases unmatched: 12.

This chain uses TRBV28 with TRBJ2-7, with D possibly matching TRBD2 (6 bases). Germline V gene lookup returns CDR1 MDHEN and CDR2 SYDVKM. CDR3 length: 13 amino acids. Trimming removed 10 bases at V and 0 bases at J, with 13 bases between. The CDR3 nucleotides are TGTGCCACCCTACGGCGGGACTCCTACGAGCAGTACTTC. Protein sequence: CATLRRDSYEQYF.

This clone appeared once. The chain uses TRBV18 and TRBJ1-2; tentatively, D is TRBD1 (6 bases). The CDR3 is made up of 15 amino acids. Germline CDR1 KGHSH, CDR2 LQKENI. Trimming removed 5 bases from V and 0 bases from J, with 13 bases in between. This CDR3 is CASSNREGANYGYTF. The CDR3 DNA follows: TGTGCCAGCTCAAACCGGGAGGGGGCTAACTATGGCTACACCTTC.

The V gene is TRBV2, the J gene TRBJ2-6, with 7 nucleotides matching TRBD1. Germline assignment: CDR1 SNHLY and CDR2 FYNNEI. With V trimmed by 8 bases and J by 2 bases, 9 bases remained unmatched. This CDR3 has 16 amino acids. The CDR3, as DNA: TGTGCCAGCGGAGCACCCCAGGGGGCTGGGGCCAACGTCCTGACTTTC. Translating gives CASGAPQGAGANVLTF.

This chain connects TRBV5-1 to TRBJ1-2; 12 positions match TRBD1. CDR3 length: 15 residues. Germline V gene data show CDR1 as SGHRS and CDR2 as YFSETQ. The V gene end was trimmed by 2 bases and the J gene end by 6 bases; junction bases not matched to a gene: 5. This CDR3 is CASSFRDRGRDGYTF. The CDR3 coding sequence is TGCGCCAGCAGCTTCCGGGACAGGGGGCGCGATGGCTACACCTTC.

The V call is TRBV7-9, the J call TRBJ1-1; D gene ambiguous. Trimming stripped 8 bases from V and 10 bases from J, with 17 bases between. The CDR3 covers 12 residues. Germline V gene lookup returns CDR1 SEHNR and CDR2 FQNEAQ (reference sequence). CDR3 sequence reads: CASFSLKAGAFF. CDR3 sequence (DNA): TGTGCCAGCTTTTCCCTTAAGGCAGGAGCTTTCTTT.

V and J are TRBV7-8 and TRBJ2-7; TRBD1 matches at 10 bases. V was pared by 5 bases and J by 0 bases, with 1 base of the junction left unmatched. This CDR3 spans 14 amino acids. The germline CDR1 and CDR2 sequences are SGHVS and FQNEAQ. CDR3 residues: CASSRDRGSYEQYF. In DNA form, the CDR3 reads TGTGCCAGCAGCCGGGACAGGGGCTCCTACGAGCAGTACTTC.

This chain connects TRBV19 to TRBJ2-5, with no clear D. With 1 base removed from V and 4 bases from J, the gap between germline ends came to 10 bases. Germline loops: CDR1 LNHDA, CDR2 SQIVND (reference sequence). The CDR3 is made up of 14 amino acids. This CDR3 reads CASSIVGSGETQYF. The CDR3 nucleotides are TGTGCCAGTAGTATAGTCGGGTCGGGAGAGACCCAGTACTTC. Supplemented by reference TRBV19 and TRBJ2-5, the full variable domain reads DGGITQSPKYLFRKEGQNVTLSCEQNLNHDAMYWYRQDPGQGLRLIYYSQIVNDFQKGDIAEGYSVSREKKESFPLTVTSAQKNPTAFYLCASSIVGSGETQYFGPGTRLLVL.

The CDR3 spells CASSPRTGTYSNQPQHF. CDR3 coding DNA: TGTGCCAGCAGCCCACGGACAGGGACGTATAGCAATCAGCCCCAGCATTTT. V is TRBV7-8 and J is TRBJ1-5; 8 bases fit TRBD1. The CDR3 is 17 amino acids. The J segment lost 0 bases and the V segment lost 5 bases, leaving 9 bases of the junction unmatched. Germline CDR1 is SGHVS and CDR2 is FQNEAQ.